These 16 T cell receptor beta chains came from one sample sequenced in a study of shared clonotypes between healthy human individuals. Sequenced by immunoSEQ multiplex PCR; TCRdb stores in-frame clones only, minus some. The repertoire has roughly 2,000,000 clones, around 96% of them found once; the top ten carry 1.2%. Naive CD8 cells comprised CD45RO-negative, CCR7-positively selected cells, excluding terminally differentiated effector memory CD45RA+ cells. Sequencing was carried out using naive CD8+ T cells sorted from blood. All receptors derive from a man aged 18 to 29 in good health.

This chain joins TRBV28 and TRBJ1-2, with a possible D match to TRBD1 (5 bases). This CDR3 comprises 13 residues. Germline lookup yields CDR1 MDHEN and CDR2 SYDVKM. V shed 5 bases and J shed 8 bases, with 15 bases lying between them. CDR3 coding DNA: TGTGCCAGCAGTCCCGGCAGGGTGGAGGGCTACACCTTC. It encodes CASSPGRVEGYTF.

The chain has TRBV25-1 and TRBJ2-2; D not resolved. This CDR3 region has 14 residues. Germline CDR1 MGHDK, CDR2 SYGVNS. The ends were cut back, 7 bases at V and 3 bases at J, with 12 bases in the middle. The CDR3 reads CASTAAEHTGELFF. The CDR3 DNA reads TGTGCCAGCACCGCGGCCGAACACACCGGGGAGCTGTTTTTT.

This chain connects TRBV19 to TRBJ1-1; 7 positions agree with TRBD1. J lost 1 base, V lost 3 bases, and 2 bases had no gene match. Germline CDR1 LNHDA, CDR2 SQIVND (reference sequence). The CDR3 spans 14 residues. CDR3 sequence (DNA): TGTGCCAGTAGTATGTGGACAGGGAACACTGAAGCTTTCTTT. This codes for CASSMWTGNTEAFF.

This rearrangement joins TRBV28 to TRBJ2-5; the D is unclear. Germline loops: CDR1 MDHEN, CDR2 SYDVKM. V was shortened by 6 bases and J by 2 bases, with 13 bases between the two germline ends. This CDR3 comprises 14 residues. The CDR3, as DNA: TGTGCCAGCAGCCCGAGCCTGACTCAAGAGACCCAGTACTTC. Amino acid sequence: CASSPSLTQETQYF.

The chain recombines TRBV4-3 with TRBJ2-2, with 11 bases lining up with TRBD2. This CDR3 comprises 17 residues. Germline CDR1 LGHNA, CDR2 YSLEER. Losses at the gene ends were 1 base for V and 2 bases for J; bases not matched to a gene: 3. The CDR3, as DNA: TGCGCCAGCAGCCAAGCGGGGACTAGCGGAAACACCGGGGAGCTGTTTTTT. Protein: CASSQAGTSGNTGELFF.

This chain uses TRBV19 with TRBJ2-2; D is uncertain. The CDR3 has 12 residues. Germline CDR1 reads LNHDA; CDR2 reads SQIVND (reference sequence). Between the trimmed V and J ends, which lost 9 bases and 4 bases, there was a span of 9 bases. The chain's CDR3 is CASPTPTGELFF. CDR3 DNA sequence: TGTGCCAGCCCGACTCCCACCGGGGAGCTGTTTTTT.

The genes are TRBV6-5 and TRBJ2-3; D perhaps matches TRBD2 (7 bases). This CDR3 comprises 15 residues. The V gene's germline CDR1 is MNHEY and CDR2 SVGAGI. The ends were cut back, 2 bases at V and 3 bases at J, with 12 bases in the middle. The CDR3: CASSYGGALTDTQYF. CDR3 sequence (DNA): TGTGCCAGCAGTTACGGGGGGGCATTAACAGATACGCAGTATTTT.

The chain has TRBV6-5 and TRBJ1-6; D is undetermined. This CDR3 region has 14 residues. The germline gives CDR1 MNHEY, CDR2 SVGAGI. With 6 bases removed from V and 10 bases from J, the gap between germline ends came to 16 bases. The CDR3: CASSPRRVESPLHF. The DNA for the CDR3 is TGTGCCAGCAGCCCCCGCCGCGTAGAGTCACCCCTCCACTTT.

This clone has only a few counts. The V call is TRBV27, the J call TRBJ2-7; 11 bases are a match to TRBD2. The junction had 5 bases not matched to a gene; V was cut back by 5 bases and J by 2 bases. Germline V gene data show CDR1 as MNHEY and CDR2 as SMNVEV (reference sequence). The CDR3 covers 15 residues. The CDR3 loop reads CASSPSTSGTYEQYF. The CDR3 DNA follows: TGTGCCAGCAGTCCGTCGACTAGCGGGACCTACGAGCAGTACTTC.

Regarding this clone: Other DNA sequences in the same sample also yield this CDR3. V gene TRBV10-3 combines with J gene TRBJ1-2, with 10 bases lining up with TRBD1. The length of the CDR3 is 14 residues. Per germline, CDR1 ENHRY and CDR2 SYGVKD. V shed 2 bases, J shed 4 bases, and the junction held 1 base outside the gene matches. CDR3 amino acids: CAISEGQGGYGYTF. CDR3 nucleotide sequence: TGTGCCATCAGTGAGGGACAGGGGGGCTATGGCTACACCTTC.

CDR3 coding DNA: TGTGCCAGCAGGCCCGGGCCCCACCCTTGGGAGCTGTTTTTT. Translated, it gives CASRPGPHPWELFF. The chain employs TRBV6-5 and TRBJ2-2; D ambiguous. Looked up from germline, CDR1 is MNHEY and CDR2 is SVGAGI. This CDR3 is 14 amino acids long. V lost 6 bases and J lost 9, with 17 bases in between.

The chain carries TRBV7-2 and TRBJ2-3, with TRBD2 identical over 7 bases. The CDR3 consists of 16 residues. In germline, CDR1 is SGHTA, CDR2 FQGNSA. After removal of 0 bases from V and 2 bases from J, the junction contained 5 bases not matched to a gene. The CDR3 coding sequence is TGTGCCAGCAGCTTAGCCATCGGGGGGACCACAGATACGCAGTATTTT. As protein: CASSLAIGGTTDTQYF.

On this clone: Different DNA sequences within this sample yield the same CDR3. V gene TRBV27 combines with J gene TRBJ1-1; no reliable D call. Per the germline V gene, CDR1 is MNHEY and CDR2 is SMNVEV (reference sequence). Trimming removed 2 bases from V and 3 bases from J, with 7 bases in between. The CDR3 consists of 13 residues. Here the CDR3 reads CASSLVRDTEAFF. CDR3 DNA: TGTGCCAGCAGTTTAGTCCGGGACACTGAAGCTTTCTTT.

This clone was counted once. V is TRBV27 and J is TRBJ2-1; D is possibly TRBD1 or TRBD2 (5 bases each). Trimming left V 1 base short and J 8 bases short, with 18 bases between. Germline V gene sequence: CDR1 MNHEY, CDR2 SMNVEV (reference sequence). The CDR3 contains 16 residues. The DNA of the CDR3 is TGTGCCAGCAGTTTATTGAGTCCCGGGGCAGATTATGAGCAGTTCTTC. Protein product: CASSLLSPGADYEQFF.

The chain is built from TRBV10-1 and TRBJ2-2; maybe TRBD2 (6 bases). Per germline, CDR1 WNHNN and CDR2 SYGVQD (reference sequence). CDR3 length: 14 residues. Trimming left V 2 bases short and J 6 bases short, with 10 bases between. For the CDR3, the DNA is TGCGCCAGCAGTGAGACGACGGGGGCCGGGGAGCTGTTTTTT. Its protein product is CASSETTGAGELFF.

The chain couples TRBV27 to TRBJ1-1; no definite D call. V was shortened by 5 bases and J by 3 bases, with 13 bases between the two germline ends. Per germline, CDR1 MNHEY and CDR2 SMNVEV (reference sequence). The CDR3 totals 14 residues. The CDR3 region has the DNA TGTGCCAGCAGTGTACAGAGGAGGGACACTGAAGCTTTCTTT. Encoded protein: CASSVQRRDTEAFF.